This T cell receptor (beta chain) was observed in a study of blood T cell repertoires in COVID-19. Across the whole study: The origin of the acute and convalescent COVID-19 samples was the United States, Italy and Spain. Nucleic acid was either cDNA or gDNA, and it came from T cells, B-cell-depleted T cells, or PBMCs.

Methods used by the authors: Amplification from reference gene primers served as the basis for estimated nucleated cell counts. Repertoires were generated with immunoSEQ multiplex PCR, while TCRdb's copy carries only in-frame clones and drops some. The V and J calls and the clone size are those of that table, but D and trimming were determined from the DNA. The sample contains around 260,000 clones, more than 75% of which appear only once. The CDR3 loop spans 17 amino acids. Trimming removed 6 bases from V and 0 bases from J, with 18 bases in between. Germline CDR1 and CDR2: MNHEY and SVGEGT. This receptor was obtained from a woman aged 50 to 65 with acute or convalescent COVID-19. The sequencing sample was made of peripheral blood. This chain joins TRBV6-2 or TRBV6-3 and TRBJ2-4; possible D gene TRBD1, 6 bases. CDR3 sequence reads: CASSKIGQSLAKNIQYF. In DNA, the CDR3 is TGTGCCAGCAGCAAGATCGGACAGTCCCTAGCCAAAAACATTCAGTACTTC.